This TCR beta chain originates from a study of post-analysis software for immune sequencing data. Study as a whole: Relapsing-remitting, secondary progressive and progressive-relapsing forms made up the multiple sclerosis disease courses. Study results and limitations: Multiple sclerosis patients had significantly lower normalized Chao1 diversity than controls. Included in a set of a few TRBV segments more frequent in patients than controls were TRBV5-6, TRBV5-1 and TRBV20-1.

The authors incorporated unique molecular identifiers into the TCR beta cDNA libraries. Some 500,000 cDNA molecules were obtained from around 1 to 9.1 million T cells. Via MiXCR, TCRdb re-called the PCR reads, giving one row per CDR3 protein. Of about 770,000 distinct CDR3 sequences in the sample, around 42% were seen once. As to this clonotype: What it binds is not known.

Trimming left V 3 bases short and J 5 bases short, with 19 bases between. This CDR3 has 16 amino acids. The sequence derives from a girl between 5 and 17 years old with multiple sclerosis. This chain joins TRBV12-3 or TRBV12-4 and TRBJ2-5, with D possibly being TRBD1 (6 bases). The material sequenced was blood. This CDR3 is CASSFRTTGPGETQYF. DNA for the CDR3: TGTGCCAGCAGTTTTCGGACCACAGGGCCCGGGGAGACCCAGTACTTC.